These 30 T cell receptor beta chains originate from one sample sequenced in a study of blood T cells in healthy people across ages. The second PCR ran about 6 to 11 cycles with a sample-barcoded 5' primer and J-beta primers. TCRdb reprocessed the 5' RACE reads with MiXCR, giving one entry per CDR3 protein. This sample carries fewer than 900,000 distinct CDR3 sequences, around 48% of them seen once, and the ten largest clones take around a third. Sequenced input: blood. These receptors came from a woman aged 55-69 years in good health.

V and J are TRBV12-3 or TRBV12-4 and TRBJ1-2, with 7 bases matching TRBD1. This CDR3 has 15 residues. The ends lost 6 bases at V and 0 bases at J; junction bases unmatched: 7. This CDR3 reads CASRPTGAPNYGYTF. The DNA for the CDR3 is TGTGCCAGCAGACCCACAGGGGCTCCTAACTATGGCTACACCTTC.

On this clonotype: A much larger clone differs from this one at a single base, so this may be a read error. The genes are TRBV3-1 and TRBJ2-1; 10 bases match TRBD2. The J call may be in error: the DNA end matches TRBJ2-7 better. The CDR3 is 15 residues long. Per germline, CDR1 LGHDT and CDR2 YNNKEL (reference sequence). The CDR3 is CASSQGTSGYNEQYF. The CDR3 nucleotides read TGTGCCAGCAGCCAAGGGACTAGCGGATACAATGAGCAGTACTTC.

J is TRBJ1-6 and V is TRBV7-2; TRBD1 is a possible D gene (6 bases). The CDR3 covers 15 residues. V was trimmed by 5 bases and J by 7 bases, leaving 15 bases between them. Germline V lookup: CDR1 SGHTA, CDR2 FQGNSA. CDR3 sequence: CASSTGTRRNSPLHF. The CDR3 coding sequence is TGTGCCAGCAGCACCGGGACACGAAGGAATTCACCCCTCCACTTT.

The chain employs TRBV20-1 and TRBJ2-4; weak D call: TRBD1 (6 bases). Germline CDR1 is DFQATT and CDR2 is SNEGSKA (reference sequence). The CDR3 is 15 amino acids. The CDR3 sequence: CSALSPLQGSNIQYF. The CDR3 region has the DNA TGCAGCGCACTATCCCCCCTACAGGGATCAAACATTCAGTACTTC.

The chain carries TRBV19 and TRBJ2-7; no reliable D call. This CDR3 region has 15 residues. Deletions cut 5 bases from V and 4 bases from J, with 18 bases between. The germline CDR1 and CDR2 sequences are LNHDA and SQIVND (reference sequence). Here the CDR3 reads CASSSRRGPSYEQYF. CDR3 nucleotides: TGTGCCAGTAGTTCTAGGCGCGGTCCCTCTTACGAGCAGTACTTC.

This clonotype was counted only a few times. The chain employs TRBV20-1 and TRBJ2-3; possibly TRBD1 or TRBD2 for D (5 bases each). Per germline, CDR1 DFQATT and CDR2 SNEGSKA (reference sequence). V was pared by 1 base and J by 2 bases, with 16 bases between. The CDR3 totals 16 residues. The CDR3 loop reads CSARGGQGAPTDTQYF. DNA for the CDR3: TGCAGTGCTAGAGGAGGGCAGGGAGCGCCCACAGATACGCAGTATTTT.

This clonotype was counted between two and nine times. The chain carries TRBV9 and TRBJ2-5, with 7 bases that match TRBD2. J lost 11 bases, V lost 0 bases, and 10 bases had no gene match. Germline values: CDR1 SGDLS, CDR2 YYNGEE. This CDR3 is built from 14 residues. Here the CDR3 DNA reads TGTGCCAGCAGCGTAGACCAGCGGGATAAAGAGCAGTACTTC. Translation gives CASSVDQRDKEQYF.

The chain has TRBV25-1 and TRBJ2-7; D may be TRBD1 (5 bases). This CDR3 spans 14 amino acids. V gave up 3 bases and J gave up 4 bases, with 13 bases separating them. Germline V gene data show CDR1 as MGHDK and CDR2 as SYGVNS. The CDR3 DNA reads TGTGCCAGCAGTGATCCCCAGGGCAGGTACGAGCAGTACTTC. Translated: CASSDPQGRYEQYF.

The chain joins TRBV7-6 to TRBJ2-5, with no clear D. Deletions cut 5 bases from V and 4 bases from J, with 8 bases between. CDR3 size: 12 residues. Germline V gene sequence: CDR1 SGHVS, CDR2 FNYEAQ. The CDR3 nucleotides are TGTGCCAGCAGCCCCCGATCAGAGACCCAGTACTTC. This translates into CASSPRSETQYF.

The chain is built from TRBV7-3 and TRBJ2-5; D is perhaps TRBD2 (6 bases). Germline V gene data show CDR1 as SGHTA and CDR2 as FQGTGA. Trimming took 4 bases from V and 11 from J, leaving 26 bases between them. The CDR3 consists of 16 residues. CDR3: CASSSWGTGVRNEQYF. In nucleotides, the CDR3 is TGTGCCAGCAGCTCGTGGGGAACGGGAGTAAGGAATGAGCAGTACTTC.

With regard to this clonotype: This may be a read error: a much more frequent sequence differs by one nucleotide. This chain joins TRBV5-5 and TRBJ1-5; the D is unclear. This CDR3 has 14 amino acids. Germline V gives CDR1 SGHKS, CDR2 YYEKEE (reference sequence). CDR3 sequence: CASSLKGGDQPRHF. The CDR3 DNA reads TGTGCCAGCAGCTTGAAAGGTGGAGATCAGCCCCGGCATTTT.

This rearrangement joins TRBV29-1 to TRBJ2-5; D is tentatively TRBD1 or TRBD2 (7 bases each). This CDR3 region has 13 residues. The germline CDR1 and CDR2 sequences are SQVTM and ANQGSEA. The germline V and J ends were trimmed by 7 bases and 5 bases, with 17 bases remaining between them. In DNA, the CDR3 is TGCAGCGGACAGGGTTACGGGAGGGAGACCCAGTACTTC. As protein: CSGQGYGRETQYF.

The V gene is TRBV28, the J gene TRBJ2-1, with D possibly matching TRBD1 (5 bases). Germline lookup yields CDR1 MDHEN and CDR2 SYDVKM. This CDR3 has 14 amino acids. V was pared by 7 bases and J by 0 bases, with 10 bases between. The CDR3 region is CASTRRASYNEQFF. The CDR3 DNA sequence: TGTGCCAGCACGCGCAGGGCCTCCTACAATGAGCAGTTCTTC. The full variable domain, completed using reference TRBV28 and TRBJ2-1, is DVKVTQSSRYLVKRTGEKVFLECVQDMDHENMFWYRQDPGLGLRLIYFSYDVKMKEKGDIPEGYSVSREKKERFSLILESASTNQTSMYLCASTRRASYNEQFFGPGTRLTVL.

This chain connects TRBV30 to TRBJ1-2, with 8 bases identical to TRBD1. V shed 0 bases, J shed 8 bases, and the junction held 5 bases outside the gene matches. CDR3 size: 13 residues. CDR1 GTSNPN and CDR2 SVGIG come from the germline V gene (reference sequence). The CDR3, as DNA: TGTGCCTGGAGTGTTGGACAGGGCTTAGGCTACACCTTC. Protein sequence: CAWSVGQGLGYTF.

This clonotype was recorded only once. The J gene is TRBJ2-1, the V gene TRBV18, with 9 bases aligning to TRBD1. Germline CDR1 KGHSH, CDR2 LQKENI. CDR3 length equals 16 residues. V gave up 0 bases and J gave up 6 bases; unmatched junction bases: 6. The CDR3 here is CASSPPRDRVFNEQFF. The CDR3 bases are TGTGCCAGCTCACCACCGCGGGACAGGGTTTTCAATGAGCAGTTCTTC.

This clonotype was recorded a few times. V is TRBV2 and J is TRBJ2-1; D possibly uses TRBD1 or TRBD2 (5 bases each). Looked up from germline, CDR1 is SNHLY and CDR2 is FYNNEI. This CDR3 has 12 amino acids. V lost 10 bases and J lost 6, with 13 bases in between. CDR3 in DNA: TGTGCCACTGGGGGATCGACCAATGAGCAGTTCTTC. Translation gives CATGGSTNEQFF.

The sample holds a few counts of this clonotype. The chain recombines TRBV4-2 with TRBJ2-7; 7 positions agree with TRBD2. The CDR3 is 16 amino acids. The V gene's germline CDR1 is LGHNA and CDR2 YNFKEQ. With 1 base clipped from V and 4 bases from J, the junction kept 10 bases outside the gene matches. CDR3 nucleotide sequence: TGTGCCAGCAGCCAAGTGGGACGGGAGGCCCATTACGAGCAGTACTTC. This encodes CASSQVGREAHYEQYF.

The J gene is TRBJ2-5, the V gene TRBV24-1, with TRBD2 identical over 11 bases. The V segment lost 5 bases and the J segment 1 base; nucleotides outside the gene matches: 8. Looked up from germline, CDR1 is KGHDR and CDR2 is SFDVKD. The CDR3 runs to 17 residues. The CDR3 protein is CATSALGLAETQETQYF. Written as DNA, the CDR3 is TGTGCCACCAGTGCCCTGGGACTAGCGGAAACCCAAGAGACCCAGTACTTC.

The chain combines TRBV5-1 with TRBJ1-1; D might be TRBD1 (6 bases). Looked up from germline, CDR1 is SGHRS and CDR2 is YFSETQ. The CDR3 length is 14 residues. V was clipped by 4 bases and J by 1 base, with 11 bases between them. CDR3 region: CASSMGGQNTEAFF. The CDR3 DNA is TGCGCCAGCAGCATGGGGGGACAGAACACTGAAGCTTTCTTT.

The chain joins TRBV12-3 or TRBV12-4 to TRBJ2-5, with 9 nucleotides matching TRBD2. The CDR3 totals 15 residues. V shed 8 bases, J shed 11 bases, and the junction held 18 bases outside the gene matches. The CDR3 DNA follows: TGTGCCAGCGCCTCCGGGACTAGCTTCAACAATGAGCAGTACTTC. As protein: CASASGTSFNNEQYF.

This clonotype was detected a few times. CDR3 region: CASSAGTKKETQYF. The DNA for the CDR3 is TGTGCCAGCAGCGCCGGGACAAAAAAAGAGACCCAGTACTTC. The J gene is TRBJ2-5, the V gene TRBV7-2; the D gene is possibly TRBD1 (6 bases). The CDR3 runs to 14 residues. Trimming pared 5 bases from V and 3 bases from J, leaving 13 bases between. Germline CDR1 is SGHTA and CDR2 is FQGNSA.

The chain is built from TRBV24-1 and TRBJ2-1; 7 bases map to TRBD2. Germline V gene sequence: CDR1 KGHDR, CDR2 SFDVKD. The CDR3 has 12 residues. J gave up 15 bases and V 1 base, and 5 bases lay outside the gene matches. The CDR3 DNA reads as TGTGCCACCAGTGATTTTGGACTAGTTCGGTTCTTC. Amino acids: CATSDFGLVRFF.

This clonotype was seen more than once but under ten times. The chain combines TRBV20-1 with TRBJ2-5, with 8 nucleotides matching TRBD1. With V trimmed by 5 bases and J by 1 base, 6 bases remained unmatched. CDR1 and CDR2 from the germline V gene are DFQATT and SNEGSKA (reference sequence). The CDR3 has 14 amino acids. For the CDR3, the DNA is TGCAGTGCTGTACAGGGGGTTGTCCAAGAGACCCAGTACTTC. This encodes CSAVQGVVQETQYF.

V and J are TRBV6-1 and TRBJ2-3; D may be TRBD1 or TRBD2 (5 bases each). This CDR3 has 16 amino acids. Germline loops: CDR1 MNHNS, CDR2 SASEGT. V gave up 3 bases and J gave up 6 bases, with 19 bases separating them. CDR3 bases: TGTGCCAGCAGTGAGGTGGCTAGCTCATCAGGGGATACGCAGTATTTT. Its protein is CASSEVASSSGDTQYF.

CDR3 protein: CASSPTENTIYF. CDR3 nucleotides: TGCGCCAGCAGCCCGACAGAGAACACCATATATTTT. The chain couples TRBV4-1 to TRBJ1-3; tentatively, D is TRBD1 (5 bases). The length of the CDR3 is 12 residues. Germline CDR1 reads MGHRA; CDR2 reads YSYEKL. Between the trimmed V and J ends, which lost 4 bases and 7 bases, there was a span of 8 bases.

CDR3: CASRTGQGGYEQYF. The CDR3 DNA follows: TGTGCCAGCAGGACGGGGCAGGGTGGATACGAGCAGTACTTC. This rearrangement joins TRBV6-6 to TRBJ2-4; D is perhaps TRBD1 or TRBD2 (5 bases each). The J call could be wrong; TRBJ2-7 is a better fit for the DNA end. The CDR3 is 14 residues long. Germline CDR1 is MNHNY and CDR2 is SVGAGI (reference sequence).

V gene TRBV2 combines with J gene TRBJ2-3; the match to TRBD1 covers 7 bases. The CDR3 has 15 amino acids. Germline V gene sequence: CDR1 SNHLY, CDR2 FYNNEI. Trimming took 4 bases from V and 6 from J; bases not matched to a gene: 10. CDR3: CASSVPTGKVDTQYF. The CDR3 coding sequence is TGTGCCAGCAGTGTTCCGACAGGGAAGGTGGATACGCAGTATTTT.

The CDR3 nucleotides read TGCGCCAGCAGCCCACTGGGGACAGCAGGCTACACCTTC. The encoded protein is CASSPLGTAGYTF. The genes are TRBV4-3 and TRBJ1-2; 7 bases align to TRBD1. Trimming at V came to 4 bases and at J to 8 bases, leaving 7 bases not matched to a gene. Germline CDR1 reads LGHNA; CDR2 reads YSLEER. The CDR3 has 13 amino acids.

The rearrangement joins TRBV6-5 to TRBJ1-6, with unresolved D. Per the germline V gene, CDR1 is MNHEY and CDR2 is SVGAGI. V was shortened by 2 bases and J by 5 bases, with 7 bases between the two germline ends. The CDR3 extends over 14 amino acids. The CDR3: CASSYGQNNSPLHF. Here the CDR3 DNA reads TGTGCCAGCAGTTACGGGCAAAATAATTCACCCCTCCACTTT.

The V gene is TRBV7-2, the J gene TRBJ2-5; D not certain. The J call is doubtful: the DNA matches TRBJ2-7 better. Germline V gene sequence: CDR1 SGHTA, CDR2 FQGNSA. This CDR3 is 14 amino acids long. The DNA for the CDR3 is TGTGCCAGCAGCGTAGTACCCGGCCCCTACGAGCAGTACTTC. Protein: CASSVVPGPYEQYF.